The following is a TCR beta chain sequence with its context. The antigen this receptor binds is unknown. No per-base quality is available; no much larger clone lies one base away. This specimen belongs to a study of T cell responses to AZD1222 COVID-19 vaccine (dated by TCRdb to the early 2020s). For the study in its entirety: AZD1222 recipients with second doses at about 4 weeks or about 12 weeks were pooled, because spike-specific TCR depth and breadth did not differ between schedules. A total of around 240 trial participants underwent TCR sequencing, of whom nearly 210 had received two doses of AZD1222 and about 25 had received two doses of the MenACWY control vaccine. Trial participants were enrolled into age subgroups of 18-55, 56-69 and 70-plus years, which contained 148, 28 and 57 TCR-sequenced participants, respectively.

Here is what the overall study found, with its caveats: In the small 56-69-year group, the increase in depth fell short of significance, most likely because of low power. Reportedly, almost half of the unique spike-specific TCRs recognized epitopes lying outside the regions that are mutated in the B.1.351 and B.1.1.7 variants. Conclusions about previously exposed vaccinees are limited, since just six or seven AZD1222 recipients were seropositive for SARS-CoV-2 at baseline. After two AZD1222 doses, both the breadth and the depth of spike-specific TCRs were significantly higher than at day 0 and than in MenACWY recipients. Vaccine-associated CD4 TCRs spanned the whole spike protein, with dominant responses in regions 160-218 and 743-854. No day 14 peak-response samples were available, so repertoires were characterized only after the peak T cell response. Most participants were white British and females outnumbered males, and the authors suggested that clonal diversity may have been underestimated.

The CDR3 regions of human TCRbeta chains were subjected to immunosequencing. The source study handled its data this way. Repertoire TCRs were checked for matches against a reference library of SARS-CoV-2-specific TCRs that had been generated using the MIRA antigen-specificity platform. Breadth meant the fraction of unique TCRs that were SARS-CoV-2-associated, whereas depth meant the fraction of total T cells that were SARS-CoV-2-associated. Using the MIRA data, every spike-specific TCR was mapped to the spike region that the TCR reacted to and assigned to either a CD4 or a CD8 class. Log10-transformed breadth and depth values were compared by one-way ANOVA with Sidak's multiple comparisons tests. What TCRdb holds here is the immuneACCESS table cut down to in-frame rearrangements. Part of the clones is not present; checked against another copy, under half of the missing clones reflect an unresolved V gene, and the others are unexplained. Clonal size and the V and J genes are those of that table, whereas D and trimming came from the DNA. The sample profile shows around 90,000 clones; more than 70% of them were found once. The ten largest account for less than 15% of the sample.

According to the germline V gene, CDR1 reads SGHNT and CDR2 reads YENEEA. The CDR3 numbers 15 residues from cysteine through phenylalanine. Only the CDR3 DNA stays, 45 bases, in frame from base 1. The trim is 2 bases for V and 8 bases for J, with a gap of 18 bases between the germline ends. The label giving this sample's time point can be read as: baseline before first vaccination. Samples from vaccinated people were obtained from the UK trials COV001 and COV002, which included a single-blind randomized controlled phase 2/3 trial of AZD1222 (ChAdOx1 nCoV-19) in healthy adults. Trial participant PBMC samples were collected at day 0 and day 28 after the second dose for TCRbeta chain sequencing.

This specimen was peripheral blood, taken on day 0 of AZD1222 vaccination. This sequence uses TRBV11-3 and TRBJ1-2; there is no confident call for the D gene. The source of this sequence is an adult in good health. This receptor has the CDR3 CASSLHRKGSAGYTF. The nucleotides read TGTGCCAGCAGCTTACACCGGAAGGGATCCGCAGGCTACACCTTC.